The 23 T cell receptor beta chains in this list originate from one sample, sequenced in a study of T cells in Graves' hyperthyroidism and ophthalmopathy (dated by TCRdb to between 2019 and 2020). Libraries were prepared through multiplex PCR. Sequencing was performed on an Illumina HiSeq 2000. The TCR beta CDR3 regions were amplified from RNA transcripts. A first-round RT-PCR of the TCR CDR3 used the HTBI primer set with the Qiagen OneStep RT-PCR kit. TCRdb took the public reads, trimmed them with fastp at Q25, ran MiXCR for clone calling and kept in-frame beta chains. For every CDR3 protein sequence, its rows merge into one entry that carries the most common genes and DNA. This sample holds about 380,000 distinct CDR3 sequences; roughly 15% were observed only once. The ten largest clones represent less than 20% of the sample. Sequenced input: blood. These receptors originate from a woman aged 30 to 39 with Graves' ophthalmopathy.

The chain employs TRBV30 and TRBJ2-1; the match to TRBD2 covers 8 bases. Unmatched junction bases numbered 7, after V lost 0 bases and J lost 0 bases. CDR1 and CDR2 (germline): GTSNPN, SVGIG (reference sequence). The CDR3 totals 17 residues. CDR3 sequence reads: CAWSVYPRGGSYNEQFF. Written as DNA, the CDR3 is TGTGCCTGGAGTGTATACCCTCGGGGGGGCTCCTACAATGAGCAGTTCTTC.

This clonotype was seen at least ten times. The chain joins TRBV28 to TRBJ2-7, with 10 bases that match TRBD2. The V segment lost 3 bases and the J segment 4 bases; nucleotides outside the gene matches: 6. The CDR3 consists of 15 residues. Germline V lookup: CDR1 MDHEN, CDR2 SYDVKM. CDR3 nucleotide sequence: TGTGCCAGCAGTTTGCTGCTAGCGGGGGCGTACGAGCAGTACTTC. Its protein is CASSLLLAGAYEQYF.

This sequence joins TRBV28 and TRBJ2-7; possibly TRBD1 or TRBD2 for D (5 bases each). This CDR3 is 13 amino acids long. Trimming removed 7 bases at V and 2 bases at J, with 12 bases between. CDR1 and CDR2 from the germline V gene are MDHEN and SYDVKM. CDR3 residues: CASKGTYPYEQYF. CDR3 nucleotide sequence: TGTGCCAGCAAAGGGACGTATCCCTACGAGCAGTACTTC.

This clonotype was seen many times. The CDR3 coding sequence is TGTGCCACCATCCCGGGACTAGCGGACCTGAACACCGGGGAGCTGTTTTTT. This translates into CATIPGLADLNTGELFF. The chain joins TRBV15 to TRBJ2-2; TRBD2 aligns across 11 bases. Germline V gives CDR1 LNHNV, CDR2 YYDKDF (reference sequence). J was trimmed by 1 base and V by 7 bases; bases with no gene match: 8. This CDR3 region has 17 residues.

This clonotype came up many times. The CDR3 sequence: CASSLTRVSGNTIYF. CDR3 coding DNA: TGTGCCAGCAGTTTAACCCGCGTCTCTGGAAACACCATATATTTT. The J gene is TRBJ1-3, the V gene TRBV28, with no clear D. The CDR3 spans 15 residues. Between the trimmed V and J ends, which lost 2 bases and 0 bases, there was a span of 8 bases. The germline V gene encodes CDR1 MDHEN and CDR2 SYDVKM.

This clonotype was found many times. The chain couples TRBV11-1 to TRBJ2-5; 8 bases align to TRBD2. Germline CDR1 SGHAT, CDR2 FQDESV (reference sequence). V lost 5 bases, J lost 2 bases, and 16 bases stayed unmatched. The CDR3 is made up of 18 amino acids. CDR3 in amino acids: CASSPSLAGPTGQETQYF. CDR3 in DNA: TGTGCCAGCAGCCCCTCGTTAGCGGGGCCCACGGGGCAAGAGACCCAGTACTTC.

V and J are TRBV12-3 or TRBV12-4 and TRBJ1-4; D remains ambiguous. The CDR3 contains 12 residues. V was cut by 6 bases and J by 4 bases, with 6 bases left in between. CDR3 DNA: TGTGCCAGCAGCCATAGTAATGAAAAACTGTTTTTT. Amino acid sequence: CASSHSNEKLFF.

This clonotype has at least ten counts. This chain joins TRBV12-3 or TRBV12-4 and TRBJ2-7; 7 bases map to TRBD1. This CDR3 comprises 14 residues. With V trimmed by 5 bases and J by 2 bases, 6 bases remained unmatched. The CDR3 DNA sequence: TGTGCCAGCAGTATCACAGGGGTTGCCTACGAGCAGTACTTC. It codes for CASSITGVAYEQYF.

This clonotype was observed at least ten times. V gene TRBV7-9 combines with J gene TRBJ1-1, with D tentatively TRBD1 (5 bases). V lost 5 bases and J 1 base, leaving 8 bases between the germline ends. Germline lookup yields CDR1 SEHNR and CDR2 FQNEAQ (reference sequence). The CDR3 spans 13 residues. CDR3 sequence: CASSQTANTEAFF. In nucleotides, the CDR3 is TGTGCCAGCAGCCAGACAGCGAACACTGAAGCTTTCTTT.

This clonotype was counted ten times or more. This chain connects TRBV6-2 or TRBV6-3 to TRBJ1-1; D not resolved. Germline values: CDR1 MNHEY, CDR2 SVGEGT. This CDR3 spans 12 amino acids. V lost 10 bases to trimming and J lost 2 bases, with 11 bases between them. CDR3 residues: CAITTANTEAFF. The CDR3 DNA reads as TGTGCCATAACGACGGCCAACACTGAAGCTTTCTTT.

Points on this clonotype: A read error is likely, as this CDR3 ends without the conserved phenylalanine or tryptophan. V is TRBV7-9 and J is TRBJ1-4; D is undetermined. V was clipped by 5 bases and J by 5 bases, with 15 bases between them. Germline assignment: CDR1 SEHNR and CDR2 FQNEAQ (reference sequence). The CDR3 runs 15 residues. The CDR3 sequence: CASSPVGRRNEKLFS. As DNA, the CDR3 is TGTGCCAGCAGCCCCGTGGGGAGAAGGAATGAAAAACTGTTTTCT.

This clonotype was seen at least ten times. V and J are TRBV18 and TRBJ2-1, with 7 bases fitting TRBD1. CDR1 KGHSH and CDR2 LQKENI come from the germline V gene. V dropped 6 bases and J dropped 5; count of bases not matched to a gene: 13. This CDR3 has 16 amino acids. The CDR3 here is CASSSGTVNRNNEQFF. As DNA, the CDR3 is TGTGCCAGCTCCTCCGGGACAGTAAATCGCAACAATGAGCAGTTCTTC.

This clonotype has just a few counts. This chain links TRBV15 with TRBJ1-2; D remains unclear. Looked up from germline, CDR1 is LNHNV and CDR2 is YYDKDF (reference sequence). With 4 bases removed from V and 5 bases from J, the gap between germline ends came to 8 bases. The CDR3 is made up of 12 amino acids. The CDR3 DNA is TGTGCCACCAGCATCCAGGCTTATGGCTACACCTTC. Amino acids: CATSIQAYGYTF.

In its sample, this clonotype was seen a few times. The chain employs TRBV2 and TRBJ2-1; 8 bases map to TRBD1. V trimming: 0 bases; J trimming: 10 bases; junction bases outside the gene matches: 14. This CDR3 spans 17 amino acids. Germline-derived CDR1 and CDR2 are SNHLY and FYNNEI. CDR3 residues: CASSEAIPGRGRVEQFF. The CDR3 DNA reads as TGTGCCAGCAGTGAAGCCATACCGGGCAGGGGGCGGGTGGAGCAGTTCTTC.

This clonotype was found many times. CDR3 loop: CSARDLSRGKDQPQHF. The CDR3 DNA reads as TGCAGTGCTAGAGATCTGTCCAGGGGGAAGGATCAGCCCCAGCATTTT. The chain uses TRBV20-1 and TRBJ1-5, with TRBD1 matching 7 bases. V was pared by 0 bases and J by 5 bases, with 10 bases of the junction left unmatched. Looked up from germline, CDR1 is DFQATT and CDR2 is SNEGSKA (reference sequence). The CDR3 runs to 16 residues.

There are many counts of this clonotype. V gene TRBV7-6 combines with J gene TRBJ2-7; D is unresolved. V was clipped by 5 bases and J by 2 bases, with 13 bases between them. CDR1 and CDR2 (germline): SGHVS, FNYEAQ. This CDR3 has 14 residues. CDR3: CASSPSRAPYEQYF. For the CDR3, the DNA is TGTGCCAGCAGCCCATCTAGGGCCCCCTACGAGCAGTACTTC.

The chain links TRBV20-1 to TRBJ1-4; D perhaps matches TRBD1 (5 bases). CDR3 length: 14 residues. The germline gives CDR1 DFQATT, CDR2 SNEGSKA (reference sequence). Between the trimmed V and J ends, which lost 6 bases and 12 bases, there was a span of 23 bases. CDR3 sequence reads: CSAPQGPSYIQLFF. The CDR3 DNA sequence: TGCAGTGCCCCGCAGGGACCATCGTATATACAACTGTTTTTT.

This clonotype showed up many times. The chain joins TRBV20-1 to TRBJ1-1, with TRBD1 matching 8 bases. Per the germline V gene, CDR1 is DFQATT and CDR2 is SNEGSKA (reference sequence). Trimming cost V 6 bases and J 3 bases; bases outside gene matches: 9. The CDR3 runs 14 residues. The CDR3, as DNA: TGCAGTGCCCTGCGGACAGGGTGGGACACTGAAGCTTTCTTT. It translates to CSALRTGWDTEAFF.

This clonotype was seen at least ten times. The chain carries TRBV9 and TRBJ2-7, with TRBD1 identical over 10 bases. CDR3 size: 15 residues. CDR1 and CDR2 from the germline V gene are SGDLS and YYNGEE. The V gene end was trimmed by 0 bases and the J gene end by 6 bases; junction bases not matched to a gene: 6. The CDR3 nucleotides read TGTGCCAGCAGCGTAGCTGGGACAGGGGTCTCCGAGCAGTACTTC. It is translated as CASSVAGTGVSEQYF.

This clonotype was observed many times. This chain links TRBV7-3 with TRBJ1-1; no clear D gene. Germline CDR1 SGHTA, CDR2 FQGTGA. Trimming took 0 bases from V and 7 from J, leaving 12 bases between them. This CDR3 contains 14 residues. CDR3 amino acids: CASSLTFTSNEAFF. In nucleotides, the CDR3 is TGTGCCAGCAGCTTAACATTTACCTCGAATGAAGCTTTCTTT. Drawing the rest from reference TRBV7-3 and TRBJ1-1, the complete variable domain is GAGVSQTPSNKVTEKGKYVELRCDPISGHTALYWYRQSLGQGPEFLIYFQGTGAADDSGLPNDRFFAVRPEGSVSTLKIQRTERGDSAVYLCASSLTFTSNEAFFGQGTRLTVV.

This clonotype was counted once. V usage is TRBV5-1 and J usage is TRBJ1-2; D is possibly TRBD1 (6 bases). V dropped 1 base and J dropped 3 bases, with 16 bases sitting between them. This CDR3 is built from 16 residues. CDR1 and CDR2 from the germline V gene are SGHRS and YFSETQ. CDR3 in amino acids: CASSLRGVFYYYGYTF. The CDR3 nucleotides read TGCGCCAGCAGCTTGAGGGGGGTGTTTTATTACTATGGCTACACCTTC.

Many counts were recorded for this clonotype. The chain couples TRBV28 to TRBJ2-4, with 9 bases aligning to TRBD1. The CDR3 has 15 residues. CDR1 is MDHEN and CDR2 is SYDVKM in the germline V gene. V trimming: 2 bases; J trimming: 4 bases; junction bases outside the gene matches: 3. DNA for the CDR3: TGTGCCAGCAGTTTAAGTGGGACAGGGAAAAACATTCAGTACTTC. This sequence encodes CASSLSGTGKNIQYF.

About this clonotype itself: One base away lies a much larger clone, so this may be a sequencing read error. This chain uses TRBV7-9 with TRBJ2-6, with 8 bases identical to TRBD1. The V gene's germline CDR1 is SEHNR and CDR2 FQNEAQ (reference sequence). This CDR3 has 18 amino acids. Here the CDR3 reads CASRIMETGVSGANVLAF. The CDR3 DNA reads as TGTGCCAGCAGGATAATGGAGACAGGGGTATCTGGGGCCAACGTCCTGGCTTTC.